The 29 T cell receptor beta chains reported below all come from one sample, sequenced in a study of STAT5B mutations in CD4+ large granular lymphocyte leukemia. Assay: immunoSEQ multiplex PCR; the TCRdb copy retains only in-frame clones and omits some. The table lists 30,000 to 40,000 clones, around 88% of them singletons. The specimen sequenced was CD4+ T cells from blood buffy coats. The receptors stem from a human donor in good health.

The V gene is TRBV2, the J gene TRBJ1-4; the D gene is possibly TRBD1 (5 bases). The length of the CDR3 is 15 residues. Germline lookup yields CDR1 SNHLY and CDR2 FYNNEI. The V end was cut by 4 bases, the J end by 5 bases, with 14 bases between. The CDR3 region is CASSVMGRVNEKLFF. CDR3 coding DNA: TGTGCCAGCAGTGTAATGGGCAGGGTGAATGAAAAACTGTTTTTT.

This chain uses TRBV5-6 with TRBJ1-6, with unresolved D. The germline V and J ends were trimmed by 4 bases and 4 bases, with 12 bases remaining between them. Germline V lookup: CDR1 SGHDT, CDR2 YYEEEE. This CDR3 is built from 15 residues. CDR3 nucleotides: TGTGCCAGCAGCCACCGACGGGGATATAATTCACCCCTCCACTTT. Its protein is CASSHRRGYNSPLHF.

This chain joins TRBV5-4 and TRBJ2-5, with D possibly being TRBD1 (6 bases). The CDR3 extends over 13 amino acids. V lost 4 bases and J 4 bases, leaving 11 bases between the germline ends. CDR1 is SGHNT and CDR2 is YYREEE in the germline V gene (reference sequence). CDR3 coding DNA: TGTGCCAGCAGCGCTACAGGGTTAGAGACCCAGTACTTC. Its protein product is CASSATGLETQYF.

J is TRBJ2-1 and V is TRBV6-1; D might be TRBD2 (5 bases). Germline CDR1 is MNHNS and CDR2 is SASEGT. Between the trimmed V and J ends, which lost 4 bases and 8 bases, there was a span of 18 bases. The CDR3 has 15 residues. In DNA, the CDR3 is TGTGCCAGCAGTGTCCCGCGGGTGGGGTTCGATGAGCAGTTCTTC. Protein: CASSVPRVGFDEQFF.

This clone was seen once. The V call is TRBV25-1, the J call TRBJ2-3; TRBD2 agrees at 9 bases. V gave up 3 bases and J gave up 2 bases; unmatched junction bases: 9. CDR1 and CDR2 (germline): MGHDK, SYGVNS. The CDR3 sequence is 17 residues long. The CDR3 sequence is CASSDILAGLPTDTQYF. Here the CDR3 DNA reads TGTGCCAGCAGTGACATTCTAGCGGGGTTACCCACAGATACGCAGTATTTT.

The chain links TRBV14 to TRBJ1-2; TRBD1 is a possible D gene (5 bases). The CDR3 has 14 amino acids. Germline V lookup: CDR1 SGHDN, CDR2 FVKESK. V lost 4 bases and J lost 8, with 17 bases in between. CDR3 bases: TGTGCCAGCAGCCTGTATTCACGGGGGGTAGGCTACACCTTC. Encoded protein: CASSLYSRGVGYTF.

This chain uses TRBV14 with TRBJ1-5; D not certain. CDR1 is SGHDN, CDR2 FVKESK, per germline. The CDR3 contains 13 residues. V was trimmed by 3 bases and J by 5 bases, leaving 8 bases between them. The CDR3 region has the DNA TGTGCCAGCAGCCAGTTCTGGGATCAGCCCCAGCATTTT. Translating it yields CASSQFWDQPQHF.

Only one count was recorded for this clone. The CDR3 coding sequence is TGTGCCAGCAGCTCGCGTGAGGCTAACTATGGCTACACCTTC. Protein: CASSSREANYGYTF. This chain joins TRBV7-2 and TRBJ1-2; D unclear. The germline V gene has CDR1 SGHTA and CDR2 FQGNSA. Trimming pared 4 bases from V and 0 bases from J, leaving 9 bases between. The CDR3 totals 14 residues. Filled out from reference TRBV7-2 and TRBJ1-2, the complete variable domain reads GAGVSQSPSNKVTEKGKDVELRCDPISGHTALYWYRQSLGQGLEFLIYFQGNSAPDKSGLPSDRFSAERTGGSVSTLTIQRTQQEDSAVYLCASSSREANYGYTFGSGTRLTVV.

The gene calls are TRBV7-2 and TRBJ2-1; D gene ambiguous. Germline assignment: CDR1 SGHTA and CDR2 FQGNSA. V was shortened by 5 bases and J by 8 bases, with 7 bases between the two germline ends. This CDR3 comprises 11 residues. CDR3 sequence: CASSTTHEQFF. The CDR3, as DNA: TGTGCCAGCAGCACCACCCATGAGCAGTTCTTC. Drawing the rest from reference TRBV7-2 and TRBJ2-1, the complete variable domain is GAGVSQSPSNKVTEKGKDVELRCDPISGHTALYWYRQSLGQGLEFLIYFQGNSAPDKSGLPSDRFSAERTGGSVSTLTIQRTQQEDSAVYLCASSTTHEQFFGPGTRLTVL.

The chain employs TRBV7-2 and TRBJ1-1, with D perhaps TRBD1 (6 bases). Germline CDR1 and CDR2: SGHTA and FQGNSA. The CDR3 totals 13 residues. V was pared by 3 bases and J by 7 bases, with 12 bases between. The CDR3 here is CASSFKGGVEAFF. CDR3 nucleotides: TGTGCCAGCAGCTTTAAGGGGGGCGTTGAAGCTTTCTTT.

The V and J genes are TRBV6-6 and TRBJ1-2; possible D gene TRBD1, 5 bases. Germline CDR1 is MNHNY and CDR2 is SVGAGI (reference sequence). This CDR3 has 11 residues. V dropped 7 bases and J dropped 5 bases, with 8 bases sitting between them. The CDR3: CASMRGYGYTF. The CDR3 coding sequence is TGTGCCAGCATGCGGGGGTATGGCTACACCTTC.

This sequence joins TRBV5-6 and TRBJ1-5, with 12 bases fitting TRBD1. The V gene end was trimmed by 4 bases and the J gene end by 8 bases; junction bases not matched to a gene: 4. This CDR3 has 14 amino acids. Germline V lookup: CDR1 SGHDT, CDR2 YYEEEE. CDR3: CASSTGQGAEPQHF. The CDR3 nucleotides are TGTGCCAGCAGCACGGGACAGGGGGCTGAGCCCCAGCATTTT. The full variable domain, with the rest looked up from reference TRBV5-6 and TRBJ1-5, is DAGVTQSPTHLIKTRGQQVTLRCSPKSGHDTVSWYQQALGQGPQFIFQYYEEEERQRGNFPDRFSGHQFPNYSSELNVNALLLGDSALYLCASSTGQGAEPQHFGDGTRLSIL.

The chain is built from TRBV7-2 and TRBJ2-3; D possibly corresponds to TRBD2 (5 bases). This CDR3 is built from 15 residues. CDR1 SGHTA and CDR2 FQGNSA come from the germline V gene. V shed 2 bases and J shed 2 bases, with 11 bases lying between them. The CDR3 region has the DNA TGTGCCAGCAGCTTAATGGACTCACCCACAGATACGCAGTATTTT. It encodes CASSLMDSPTDTQYF. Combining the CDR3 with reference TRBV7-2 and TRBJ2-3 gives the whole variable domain GAGVSQSPSNKVTEKGKDVELRCDPISGHTALYWYRQSLGQGLEFLIYFQGNSAPDKSGLPSDRFSAERTGGSVSTLTIQRTQQEDSAVYLCASSLMDSPTDTQYFGPGTRLTVL.

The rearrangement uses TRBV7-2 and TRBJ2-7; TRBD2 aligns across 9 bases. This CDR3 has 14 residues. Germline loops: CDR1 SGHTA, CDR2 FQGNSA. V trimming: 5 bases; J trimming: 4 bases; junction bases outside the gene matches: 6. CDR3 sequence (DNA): TGTGCCAGCAGCCTCGGGACTAGCAAATACGAGCAGTACTTC. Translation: CASSLGTSKYEQYF.

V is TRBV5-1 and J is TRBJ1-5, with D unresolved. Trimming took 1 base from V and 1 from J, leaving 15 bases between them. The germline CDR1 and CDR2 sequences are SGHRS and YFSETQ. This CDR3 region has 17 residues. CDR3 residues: CASSLTWTGLSNQPQHF. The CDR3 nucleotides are TGCGCCAGCAGCTTGACATGGACGGGATTAAGCAATCAGCCCCAGCATTTT.

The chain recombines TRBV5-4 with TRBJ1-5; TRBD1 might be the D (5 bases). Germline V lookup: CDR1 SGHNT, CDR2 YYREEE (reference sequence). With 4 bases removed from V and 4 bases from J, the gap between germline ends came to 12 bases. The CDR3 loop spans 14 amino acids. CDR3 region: CASSQDGGNQPQHF. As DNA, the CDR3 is TGTGCCAGCAGCCAGGACGGGGGAAATCAGCCCCAGCATTTT. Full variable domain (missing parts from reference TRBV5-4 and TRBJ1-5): ETGVTQSPTHLIKTRGQQVTLRCSSQSGHNTVSWYQQALGQGPQFIFQYYREEENGRGNFPPRFSGLQFPNYSSELNVNALELDDSALYLCASSQDGGNQPQHFGDGTRLSIL.

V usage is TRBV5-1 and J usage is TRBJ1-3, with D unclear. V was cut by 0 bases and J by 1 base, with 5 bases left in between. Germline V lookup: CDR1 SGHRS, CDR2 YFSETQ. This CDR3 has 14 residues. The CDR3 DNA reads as TGCGCCAGCAGCTTGGAAATTTCTGGAAACACCATATATTTT. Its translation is CASSLEISGNTIYF.

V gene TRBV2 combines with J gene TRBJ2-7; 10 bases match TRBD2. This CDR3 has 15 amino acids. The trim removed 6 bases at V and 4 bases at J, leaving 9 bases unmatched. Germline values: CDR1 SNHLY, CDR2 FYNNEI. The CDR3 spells CASRAGLAGVYEQYF. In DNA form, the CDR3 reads TGTGCCAGCAGGGCCGGGCTAGCGGGAGTTTACGAGCAGTACTTC.

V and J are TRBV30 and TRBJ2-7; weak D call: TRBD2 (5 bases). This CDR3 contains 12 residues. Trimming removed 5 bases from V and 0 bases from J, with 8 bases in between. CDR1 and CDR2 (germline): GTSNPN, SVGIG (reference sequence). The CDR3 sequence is CAWARDSYEQYF. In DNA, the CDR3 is TGTGCCTGGGCCCGGGACTCCTACGAGCAGTACTTC.

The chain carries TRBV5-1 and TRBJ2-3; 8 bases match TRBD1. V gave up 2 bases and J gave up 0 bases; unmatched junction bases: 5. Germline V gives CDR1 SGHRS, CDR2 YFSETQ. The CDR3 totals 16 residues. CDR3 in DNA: TGCGCCAGCAGCTTCAGACAGGGGCCTAGCACAGATACGCAGTATTTT. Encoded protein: CASSFRQGPSTDTQYF.

The CDR3 is CASSFSSGGPISYEQYF. CDR3 nucleotides: TGCGCCAGCAGCTTCTCTTCGGGGGGCCCGATATCCTACGAGCAGTACTTC. The rearrangement joins TRBV4-1 to TRBJ2-7; D perhaps matches TRBD2 (7 bases). V lost 5 bases to trimming and J lost 1 base, with 21 bases between them. The CDR3 is 17 amino acids. The V gene's germline CDR1 is MGHRA and CDR2 YSYEKL.

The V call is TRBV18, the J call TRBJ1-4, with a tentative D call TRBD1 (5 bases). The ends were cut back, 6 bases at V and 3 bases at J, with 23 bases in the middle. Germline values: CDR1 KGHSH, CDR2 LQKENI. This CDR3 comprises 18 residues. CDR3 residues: CASSFLSALQGPNEKLFF. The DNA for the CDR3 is TGTGCCAGCTCCTTCCTGAGTGCGCTCCAGGGACCTAATGAAAAACTGTTTTTT. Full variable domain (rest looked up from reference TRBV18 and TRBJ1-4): NAGVMQNPRHLVRRRGQEARLRCSPMKGHSHVYWYRQLPEEGLKFMVYLQKENIIDESGMPKERFSAEFPKEGPSILRIQQVVRGDSAAYFCASSFLSALQGPNEKLFFGSGTQLSVL.

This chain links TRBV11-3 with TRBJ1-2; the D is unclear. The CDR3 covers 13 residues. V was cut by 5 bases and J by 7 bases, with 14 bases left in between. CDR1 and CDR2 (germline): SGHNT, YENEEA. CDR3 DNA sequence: TGTGCCAGCAGCCCTTACCCTGCGGGTGGCTACACCTTC. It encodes CASSPYPAGGYTF.

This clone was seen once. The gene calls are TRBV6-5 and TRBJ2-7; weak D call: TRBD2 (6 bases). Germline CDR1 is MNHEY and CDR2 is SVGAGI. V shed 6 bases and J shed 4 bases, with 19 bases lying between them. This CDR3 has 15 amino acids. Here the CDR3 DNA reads TGTGCCAGCAGCCAGATGGGACTTTACGCTTACGAGCAGTACTTC. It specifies CASSQMGLYAYEQYF.

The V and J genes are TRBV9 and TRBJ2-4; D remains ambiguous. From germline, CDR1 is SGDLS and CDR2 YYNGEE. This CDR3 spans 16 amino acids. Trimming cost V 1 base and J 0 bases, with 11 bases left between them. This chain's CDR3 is CASSVSANLAKNIQYF. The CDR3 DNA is TGTGCCAGCAGCGTATCAGCAAACCTAGCCAAAAACATTCAGTACTTC.

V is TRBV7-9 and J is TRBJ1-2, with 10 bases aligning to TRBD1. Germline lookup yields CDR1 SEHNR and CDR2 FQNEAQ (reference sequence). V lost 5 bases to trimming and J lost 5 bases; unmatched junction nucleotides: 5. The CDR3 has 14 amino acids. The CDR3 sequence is CASSRLGQGYGYTF. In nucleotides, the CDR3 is TGTGCCAGCAGCCGCCTGGGACAGGGGTATGGCTACACCTTC.

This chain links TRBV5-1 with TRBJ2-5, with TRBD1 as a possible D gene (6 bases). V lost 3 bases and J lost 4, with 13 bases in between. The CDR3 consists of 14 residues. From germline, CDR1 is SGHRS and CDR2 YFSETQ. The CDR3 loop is CASSSAARGETQYF. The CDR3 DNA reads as TGCGCCAGCAGCTCGGCGGCCAGGGGAGAGACCCAGTACTTC.

DNA of the CDR3: TGTGCCAGCAGCCCTCGAAACCAAGAGACCCAGTACTTC. It codes for CASSPRNQETQYF. The rearrangement links TRBV7-9 to TRBJ2-5; D remains ambiguous. This CDR3 has 13 amino acids. V lost 5 bases and J lost 0, with 7 bases in between. CDR1 and CDR2 from the germline V gene are SEHNR and FQNEAQ (reference sequence).

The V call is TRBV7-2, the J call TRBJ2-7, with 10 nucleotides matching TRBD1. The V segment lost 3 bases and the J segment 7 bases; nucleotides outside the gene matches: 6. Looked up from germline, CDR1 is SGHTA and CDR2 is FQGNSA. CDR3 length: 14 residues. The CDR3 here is CASSLGQGLREQYF. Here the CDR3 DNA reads TGTGCCAGCAGCTTGGGACAGGGGTTGAGAGAGCAGTACTTC.